This T cell receptor (beta chain) was identified in a study of identical twins. Study-wide points: Abundant beta clonotypes from cord blood had fewer insertions, unlike memory repertoires, which showed none. Conclusions leaned on cross-sectional statistical analysis and did not track the same donors over time.

In regard to this clonotype: The antigen remains unidentified.

A universal primer binding site was introduced by template switching. The final cDNA contained unique molecular identifiers. TCRdb used MiXCR to reprocess the 5' RACE reads, holding one entry per CDR3 protein. This table holds around 1.7 million distinct CDR3 sequences, roughly 35% found once. The CDR3 consists of 13 residues. Germline lookup yields CDR1 MNHEY and CDR2 SVGAGI. This TCR came from a newborn girl in good health. J is TRBJ2-7 and V is TRBV6-5, with TRBD2 as a possible D gene (6 bases). The end of the DNA fits TRBJ2-5 better, so the J call may be wrong. Sequenced sample: cord blood. CDR3: CASREGPSQTQYF. CDR3 DNA sequence: TGTGCCAGCAGGGAGGGTCCCTCACAGACCCAGTACTTC.